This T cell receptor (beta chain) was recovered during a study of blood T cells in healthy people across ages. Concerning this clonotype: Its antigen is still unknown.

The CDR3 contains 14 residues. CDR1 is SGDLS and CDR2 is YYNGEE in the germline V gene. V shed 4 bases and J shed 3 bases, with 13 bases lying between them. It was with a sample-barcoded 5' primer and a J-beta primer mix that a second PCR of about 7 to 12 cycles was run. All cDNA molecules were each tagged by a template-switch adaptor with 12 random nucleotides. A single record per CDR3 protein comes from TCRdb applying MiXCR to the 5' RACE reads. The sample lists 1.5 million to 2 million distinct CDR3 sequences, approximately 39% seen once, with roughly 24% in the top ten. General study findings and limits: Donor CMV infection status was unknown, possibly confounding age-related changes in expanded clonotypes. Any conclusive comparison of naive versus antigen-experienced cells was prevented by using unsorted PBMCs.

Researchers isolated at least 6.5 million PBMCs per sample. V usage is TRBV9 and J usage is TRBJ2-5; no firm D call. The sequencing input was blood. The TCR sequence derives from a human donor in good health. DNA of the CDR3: TGTGCCAGCAGCCCTCGGTCGATAAAAGAGACCCAGTACTTC. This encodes CASSPRSIKETQYF.